The 6 T cell receptor beta chains presented below share a single source sample, sequenced in a study of blood T cells in healthy people across ages. The use of a sample-barcoded 5' primer and a J-beta primer mix characterized a second PCR of roughly 6 to 11 cycles. TCRdb used MiXCR to reprocess the 5' RACE reads, holding one entry per CDR3 protein. The sample lists 1 million to 1.2 million distinct CDR3 sequences, 35% to 45% seen once, with around 12% in the top ten. The sequencing input was blood. These receptor sequences come from a man aged 18 to 30 in good health.

The gene calls are TRBV6-5 and TRBJ1-2; D perhaps matches TRBD1 (6 bases). CDR3 length equals 15 residues. V was trimmed by 4 bases and J by 8 bases, leaving 20 bases between them. The V gene's germline CDR1 is MNHEY and CDR2 SVGAGI. As DNA, the CDR3 is TGTGCCAGCAGTTTTATCGACAGGATGGCCCGGGGCTACACCTTC. Its protein is CASSFIDRMARGYTF.

V usage is TRBV28 and J usage is TRBJ1-4; D not resolved. CDR1 and CDR2 (germline): MDHEN, SYDVKM. This CDR3 is 13 amino acids long. The V gene lost 3 bases and the J gene lost 8 bases, with 10 bases spanning the gap. CDR3 in DNA: TGTGCCAGCAGTTTCGTCCCGACCGAAAAACTGTTTTTT. Translated: CASSFVPTEKLFF.

The gene calls are TRBV4-1 and TRBJ2-3; 9 positions match TRBD2. Unmatched junction bases numbered 16, after V lost 1 base and J lost 11 bases. Looked up from germline, CDR1 is MGHRA and CDR2 is YSYEKL. CDR3 size: 17 residues. CDR3 protein: CASSQGGGGASYNEQYF. In DNA form, the CDR3 reads TGCGCCAGCAGCCAAGGGGGCGGGGGGGCCTCGTACAATGAGCAGTATTTT.

The chain is built from TRBV6-6 and TRBJ1-6; TRBD1 agrees at 7 bases. The germline V gene has CDR1 MNHNY and CDR2 SVGAGI (reference sequence). The CDR3 has 14 amino acids. V lost 2 bases, J lost 6 bases, and 1 base stayed unmatched. This chain's CDR3 is CASSYRGLNSPLHF. As DNA, the CDR3 is TGTGCCAGCAGTTACAGGGGGCTTAATTCACCCCTCCACTTT.

The V and J genes are TRBV28 and TRBJ1-6, with 7 bases aligning to TRBD1. V was pared by 2 bases and J by 9 bases, with 7 bases of the junction left unmatched. The germline V gene has CDR1 MDHEN and CDR2 SYDVKM. The CDR3 extends over 15 amino acids. CDR3 residues: CASSLSLGTVSPLHF. As DNA, the CDR3 is TGTGCCAGCAGTTTAAGTCTCGGGACAGTTTCACCCCTCCACTTT.

The chain is built from TRBV12-3 or TRBV12-4 and TRBJ1-1, with no clear D. This CDR3 is built from 16 residues. Trimming shortened V by 5 bases and J by 4 bases, and 20 bases separated the two germline ends. The CDR3 here is CASSPHQWYSGTEAFF. The CDR3 DNA is TGTGCCAGCAGTCCCCACCAGTGGTATAGTGGCACTGAAGCTTTCTTT.